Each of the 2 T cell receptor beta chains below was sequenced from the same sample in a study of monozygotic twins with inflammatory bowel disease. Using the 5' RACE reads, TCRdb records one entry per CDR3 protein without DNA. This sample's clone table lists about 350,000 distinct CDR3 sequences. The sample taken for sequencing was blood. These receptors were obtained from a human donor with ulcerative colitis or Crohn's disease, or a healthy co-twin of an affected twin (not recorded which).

CDR3 sequence: CASSPGTAFYGYTF. V is TRBV9 and J is TRBJ1-2; TCRdb indicates TRBD1, and absent DNA this call remains unverified. CDR3 size: 14 residues. Germline V CDR1 and CDR2: SGDLS, YYNGEE.

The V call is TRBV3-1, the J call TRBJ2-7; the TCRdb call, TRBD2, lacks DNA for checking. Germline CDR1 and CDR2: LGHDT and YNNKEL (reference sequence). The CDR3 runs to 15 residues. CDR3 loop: CASSARAGGPYEQYF.